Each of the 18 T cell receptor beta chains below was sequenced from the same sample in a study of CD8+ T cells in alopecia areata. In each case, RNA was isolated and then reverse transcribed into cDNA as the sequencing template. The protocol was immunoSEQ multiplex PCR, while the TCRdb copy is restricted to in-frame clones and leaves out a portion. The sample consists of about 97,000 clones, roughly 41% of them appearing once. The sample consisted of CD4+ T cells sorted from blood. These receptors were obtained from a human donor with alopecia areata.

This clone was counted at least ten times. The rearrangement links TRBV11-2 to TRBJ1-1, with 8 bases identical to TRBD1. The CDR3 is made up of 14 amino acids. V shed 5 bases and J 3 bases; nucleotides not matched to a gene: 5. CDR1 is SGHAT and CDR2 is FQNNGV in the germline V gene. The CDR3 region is CASSRTGRDTEAFF. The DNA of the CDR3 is TGTGCCAGCAGCAGGACAGGGAGGGACACTGAAGCTTTCTTT. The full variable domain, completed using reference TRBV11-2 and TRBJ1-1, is EAGVAQSPRYKIIEKRQSVAFWCNPISGHATLYWYQQILGQGPKLLIQFQNNGVVDDSQLPKDRFSAERLKGVDSTLKIQPAKLEDSAVYLCASSRTGRDTEAFFGQGTRLTVV.

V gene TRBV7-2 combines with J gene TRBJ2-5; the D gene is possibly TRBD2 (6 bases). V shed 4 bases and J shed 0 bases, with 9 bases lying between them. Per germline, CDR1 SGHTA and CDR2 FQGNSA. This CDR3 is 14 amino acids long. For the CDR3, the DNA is TGTGCCAGCAGCTCGGAGGGCTACCAAGAGACCCAGTACTTC. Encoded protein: CASSSEGYQETQYF.

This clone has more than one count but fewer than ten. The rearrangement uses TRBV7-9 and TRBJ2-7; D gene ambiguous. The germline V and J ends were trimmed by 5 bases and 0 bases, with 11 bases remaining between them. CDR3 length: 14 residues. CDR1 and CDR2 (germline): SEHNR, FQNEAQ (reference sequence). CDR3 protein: CASSPGPNSYEQYF. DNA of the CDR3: TGTGCCAGCAGCCCTGGACCAAACTCCTACGAGCAGTACTTC.

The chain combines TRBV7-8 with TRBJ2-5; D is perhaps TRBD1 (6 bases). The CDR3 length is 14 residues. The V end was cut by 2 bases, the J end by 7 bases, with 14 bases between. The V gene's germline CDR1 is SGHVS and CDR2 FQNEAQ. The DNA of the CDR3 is TGTGCCAGCAGCTTATTACAGGGCTGGGGGACCCAGTACTTC. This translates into CASSLLQGWGTQYF. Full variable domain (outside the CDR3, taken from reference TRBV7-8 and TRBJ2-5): GAGVSQSPRYKVAKRGQDVALRCDPISGHVSLFWYQQALGQGPEFLTYFQNEAQLDKSGLPSDRFFAERPEGSVSTLKIQRTQQEDSAVYLCASSLLQGWGTQYFGPGTRLLVL.

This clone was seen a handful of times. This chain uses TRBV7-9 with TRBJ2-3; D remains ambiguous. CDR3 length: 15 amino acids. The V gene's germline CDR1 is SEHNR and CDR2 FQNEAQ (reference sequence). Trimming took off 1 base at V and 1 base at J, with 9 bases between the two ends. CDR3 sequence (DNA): TGTGCCAGCAGCTTAGTAGTAGGGCGCACAGATACGCAGTATTTT. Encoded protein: CASSLVVGRTDTQYF.

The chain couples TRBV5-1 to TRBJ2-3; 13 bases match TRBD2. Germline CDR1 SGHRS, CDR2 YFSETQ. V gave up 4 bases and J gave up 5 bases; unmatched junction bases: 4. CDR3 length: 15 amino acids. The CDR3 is CASSPGLAGEDTQYF. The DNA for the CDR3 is TGCGCCAGCAGCCCCGGACTAGCGGGGGAAGATACGCAGTATTTT.

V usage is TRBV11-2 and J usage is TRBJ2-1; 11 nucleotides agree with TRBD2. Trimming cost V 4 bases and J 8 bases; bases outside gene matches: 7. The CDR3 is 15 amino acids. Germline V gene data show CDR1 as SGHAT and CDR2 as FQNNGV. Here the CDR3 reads CASSYRLAGKYEQFF. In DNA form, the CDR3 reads TGTGCCAGCAGCTATCGACTAGCGGGAAAGTATGAGCAGTTCTTC.

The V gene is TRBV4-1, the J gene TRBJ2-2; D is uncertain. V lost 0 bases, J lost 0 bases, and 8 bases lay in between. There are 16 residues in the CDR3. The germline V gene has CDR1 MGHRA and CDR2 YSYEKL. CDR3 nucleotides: TGCGCCAGCAGCCAAGATCTGGCCTCGAACACCGGGGAGCTGTTTTTT. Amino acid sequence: CASSQDLASNTGELFF.

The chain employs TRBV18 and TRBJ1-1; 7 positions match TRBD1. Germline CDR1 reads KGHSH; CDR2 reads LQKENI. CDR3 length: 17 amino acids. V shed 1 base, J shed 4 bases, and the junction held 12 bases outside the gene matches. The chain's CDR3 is CASSPQGAFNVFTEAFF. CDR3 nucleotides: TGTGCCAGCTCACCACAGGGGGCGTTTAATGTATTCACTGAAGCTTTCTTT.

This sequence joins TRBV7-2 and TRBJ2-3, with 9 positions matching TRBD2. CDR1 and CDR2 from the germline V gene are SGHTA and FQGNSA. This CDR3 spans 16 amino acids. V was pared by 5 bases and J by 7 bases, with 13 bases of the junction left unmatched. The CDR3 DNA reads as TGTGCCAGCAGCCCTATGGGGCGGGGGGGCCGATATACGCAGTATTTT. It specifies CASSPMGRGGRYTQYF.

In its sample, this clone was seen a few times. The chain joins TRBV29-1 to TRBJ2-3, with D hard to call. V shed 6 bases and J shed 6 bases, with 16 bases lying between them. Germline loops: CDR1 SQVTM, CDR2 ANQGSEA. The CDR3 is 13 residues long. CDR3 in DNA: TGCAGCGTCCCAGAGGAATGGGTGGATACGCAGTATTTT. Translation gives CSVPEEWVDTQYF.

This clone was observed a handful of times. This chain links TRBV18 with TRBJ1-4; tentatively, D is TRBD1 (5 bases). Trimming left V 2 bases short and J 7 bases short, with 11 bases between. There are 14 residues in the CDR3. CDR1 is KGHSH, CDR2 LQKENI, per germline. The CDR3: CASSPGALSEKLFF. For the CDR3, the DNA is TGTGCCAGCTCACCAGGGGCCTTGAGTGAAAAACTGTTTTTT.

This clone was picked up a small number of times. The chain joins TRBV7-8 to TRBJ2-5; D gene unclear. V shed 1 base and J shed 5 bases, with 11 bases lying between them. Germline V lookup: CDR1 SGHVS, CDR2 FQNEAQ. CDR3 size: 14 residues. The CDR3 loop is CASSLGGFGETQYF. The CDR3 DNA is TGTGCCAGCAGCTTAGGGGGATTCGGGGAGACCCAGTACTTC.

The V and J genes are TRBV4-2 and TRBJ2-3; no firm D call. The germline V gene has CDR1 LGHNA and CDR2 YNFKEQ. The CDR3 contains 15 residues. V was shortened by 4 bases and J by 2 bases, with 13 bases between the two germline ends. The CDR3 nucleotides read TGTGCCAGCAGCCCGTATCTGGGGAACACAGATACGCAGTATTTT. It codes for CASSPYLGNTDTQYF.

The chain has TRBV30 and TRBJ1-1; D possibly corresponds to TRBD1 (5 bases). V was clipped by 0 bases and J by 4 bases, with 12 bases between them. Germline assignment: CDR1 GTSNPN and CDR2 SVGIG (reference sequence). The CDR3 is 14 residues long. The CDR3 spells CAWSVRDRRTEAFF. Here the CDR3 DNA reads TGTGCCTGGAGTGTCAGGGATAGGCGCACTGAAGCTTTCTTT.

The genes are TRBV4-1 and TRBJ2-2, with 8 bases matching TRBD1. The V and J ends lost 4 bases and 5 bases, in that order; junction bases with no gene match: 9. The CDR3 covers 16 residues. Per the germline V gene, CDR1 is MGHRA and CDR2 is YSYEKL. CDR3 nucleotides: TGCGCCAGCAGCCTAGCGGCAGGGGGCTATACCGGGGAGCTGTTTTTT. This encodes CASSLAAGGYTGELFF.

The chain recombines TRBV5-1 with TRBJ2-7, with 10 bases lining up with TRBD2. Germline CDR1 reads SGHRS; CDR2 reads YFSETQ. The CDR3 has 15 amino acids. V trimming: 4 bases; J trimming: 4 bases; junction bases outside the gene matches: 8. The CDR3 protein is CASSLEGTSDYEQYF. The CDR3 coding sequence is TGCGCCAGCAGCCTAGAAGGGACTAGCGATTACGAGCAGTACTTC.

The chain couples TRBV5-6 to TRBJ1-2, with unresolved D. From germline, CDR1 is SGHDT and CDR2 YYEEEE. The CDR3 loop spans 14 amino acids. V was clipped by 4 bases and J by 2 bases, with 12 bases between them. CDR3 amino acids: CASSLGHPNYGYTF. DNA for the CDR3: TGTGCCAGCAGCCTGGGCCACCCCAACTATGGCTACACCTTC.